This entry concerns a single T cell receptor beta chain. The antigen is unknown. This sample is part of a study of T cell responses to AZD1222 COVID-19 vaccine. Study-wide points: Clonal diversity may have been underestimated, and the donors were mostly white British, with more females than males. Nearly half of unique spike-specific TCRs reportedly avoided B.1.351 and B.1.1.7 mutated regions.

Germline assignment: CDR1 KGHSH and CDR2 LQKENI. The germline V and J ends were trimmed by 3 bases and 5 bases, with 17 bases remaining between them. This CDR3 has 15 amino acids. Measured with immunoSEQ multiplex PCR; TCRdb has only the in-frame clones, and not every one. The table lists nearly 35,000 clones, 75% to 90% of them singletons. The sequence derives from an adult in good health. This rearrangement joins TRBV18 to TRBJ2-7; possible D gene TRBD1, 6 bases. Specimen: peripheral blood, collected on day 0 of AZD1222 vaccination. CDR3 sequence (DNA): TGTGCCAGCTCACCCCAGACAGGTGGGGGAAACGAGCAGTACTTC. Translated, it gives CASSPQTGGGNEQYF.